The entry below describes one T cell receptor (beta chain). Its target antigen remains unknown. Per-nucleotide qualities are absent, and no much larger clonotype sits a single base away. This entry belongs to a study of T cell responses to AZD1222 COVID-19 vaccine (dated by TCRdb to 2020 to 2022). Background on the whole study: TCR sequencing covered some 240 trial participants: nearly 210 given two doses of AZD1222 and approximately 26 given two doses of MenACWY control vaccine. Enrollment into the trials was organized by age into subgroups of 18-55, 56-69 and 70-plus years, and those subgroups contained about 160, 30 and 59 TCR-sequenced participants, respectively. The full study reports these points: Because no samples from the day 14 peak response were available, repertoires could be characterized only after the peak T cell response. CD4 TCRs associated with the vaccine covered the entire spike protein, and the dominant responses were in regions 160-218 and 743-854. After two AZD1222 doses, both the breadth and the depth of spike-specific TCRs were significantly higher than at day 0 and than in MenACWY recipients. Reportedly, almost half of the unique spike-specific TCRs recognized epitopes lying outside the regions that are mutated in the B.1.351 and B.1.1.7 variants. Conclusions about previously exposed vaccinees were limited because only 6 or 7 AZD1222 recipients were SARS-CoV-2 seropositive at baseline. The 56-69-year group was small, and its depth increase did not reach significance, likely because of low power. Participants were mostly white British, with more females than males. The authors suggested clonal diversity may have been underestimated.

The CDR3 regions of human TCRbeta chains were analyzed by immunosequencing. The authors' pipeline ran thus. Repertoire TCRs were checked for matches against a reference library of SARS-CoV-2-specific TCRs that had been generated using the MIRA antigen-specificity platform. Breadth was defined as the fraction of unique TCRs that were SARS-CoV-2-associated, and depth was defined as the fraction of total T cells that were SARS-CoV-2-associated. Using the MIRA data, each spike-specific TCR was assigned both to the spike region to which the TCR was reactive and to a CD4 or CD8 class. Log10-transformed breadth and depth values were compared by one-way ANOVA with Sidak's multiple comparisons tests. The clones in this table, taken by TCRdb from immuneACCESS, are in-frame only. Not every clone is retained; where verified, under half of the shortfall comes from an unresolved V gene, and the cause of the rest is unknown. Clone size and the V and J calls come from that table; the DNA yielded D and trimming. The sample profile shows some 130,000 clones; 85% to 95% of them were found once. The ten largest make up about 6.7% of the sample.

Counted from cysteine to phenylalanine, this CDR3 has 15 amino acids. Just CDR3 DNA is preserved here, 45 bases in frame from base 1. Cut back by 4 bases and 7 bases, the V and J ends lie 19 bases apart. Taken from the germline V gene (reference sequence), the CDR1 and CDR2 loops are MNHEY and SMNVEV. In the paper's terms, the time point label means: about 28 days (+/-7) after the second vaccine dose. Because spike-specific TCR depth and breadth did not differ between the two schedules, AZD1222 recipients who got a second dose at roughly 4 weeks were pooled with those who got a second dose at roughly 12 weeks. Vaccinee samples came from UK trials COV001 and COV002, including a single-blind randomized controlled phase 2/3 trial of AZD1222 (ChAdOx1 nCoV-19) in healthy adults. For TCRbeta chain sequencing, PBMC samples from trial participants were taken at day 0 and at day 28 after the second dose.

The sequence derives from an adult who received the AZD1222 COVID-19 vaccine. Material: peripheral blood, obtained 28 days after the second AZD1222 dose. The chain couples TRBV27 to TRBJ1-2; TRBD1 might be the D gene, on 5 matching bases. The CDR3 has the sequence CASSSHSQGSTGYTF. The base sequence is TGTGCCAGCAGTTCCCATTCCCAGGGTTCCACTGGCTACACCTTC.